This entry describes one TCR beta chain. The antigen it binds to is not known. Base qualities are not recorded, but no much larger clone differs from it by a single base. The CDR3, cysteine through phenylalanine, is 15 amino acids long. Solely the CDR3 DNA is kept, with 45 bases framed from the first base. Trimming accounts for 3 bases at V and 1 base at J, while the number of junction bases matched to no gene is 4. The germline V gene gives CDR1 as MNHEY and CDR2 as SVGEGT. The CDR3 regions of human TCRbeta chains were subjected to immunosequencing. As for the authors' bioinformatics: TCRs in the repertoires were compared against a reference library of SARS-CoV-2-specific TCRs that had been generated with the MIRA antigen-specificity platform. Breadth meant the fraction of unique TCRs that were SARS-CoV-2-associated, whereas depth meant the fraction of total T cells that were SARS-CoV-2-associated. Using the MIRA data, every spike-specific TCR was mapped to the spike region that the TCR reacted to and assigned to either a CD4 or a CD8 class. Log10-transformed breadth and depth values were compared by one-way ANOVA with Sidak's multiple comparisons tests. TCRdb limited this immuneACCESS table to in-frame rearrangements with V and J called. A share of clones is missing; checked studies link under half to unresolved V genes, and the rest is unexplained. For V, J and clone size, that table is used; D and trimming come from the DNA. This sample comprises roughly 180,000 clones, 91% of them detected only once. Together, the top ten hold approximately 2% of the sample.

This entry belongs to a study of T cell responses to AZD1222 COVID-19 vaccine (dated by TCRdb to the early 2020s). Background on the whole study: Because spike-specific TCR depth and breadth did not differ between the two schedules, AZD1222 recipients who got a second dose at roughly 4 weeks were pooled with those who got a second dose at roughly 12 weeks. Trial participants were enrolled by age into 18-55, 56-69 and 70-plus year subgroups, with 148, 28 and 57 TCR-sequenced participants respectively. A total of over 230 trial participants underwent TCR sequencing, of whom nearly 210 received two doses of AZD1222 and some 25 received two doses of the MenACWY control vaccine. The investigation overall reported the following: CD4 TCRs associated with the vaccine covered the entire spike protein, and the dominant responses were in regions 160-218 and 743-854. Because no samples from the day 14 peak response were available, repertoires could be characterized only after the peak T cell response. Participants were mostly white British and included more females than males, and it was suggested by the authors that clonal diversity may have been underestimated. Nearly half of unique spike-specific TCRs reportedly recognized epitopes outside regions mutated in the B.1.351 and B.1.1.7 variants. A significant rise in spike-specific TCR breadth and depth was observed after two AZD1222 doses relative to day 0 and relative to MenACWY recipients. The 56-69-year group was small, and its depth increase did not reach significance, likely because of low power. Only 5 to 7 AZD1222 recipients were SARS-CoV-2 seropositive at baseline, limiting conclusions about previously exposed vaccinees.

This specimen's time point label, interpreted: baseline before first vaccination. The vaccinee samples were drawn from two UK trials, COV001 and COV002, one of which was a single-blind randomized controlled phase 2/3 trial testing AZD1222 (ChAdOx1 nCoV-19) in healthy adults. For TCRbeta chain sequencing, PBMC samples from trial participants were taken at day 0 and at day 28 after the second dose. Specimen: peripheral blood, collected on day 0 of AZD1222 vaccination. The sequence links TRBV6-2 or TRBV6-3 to TRBJ1-1; TRBD1 matches 8 bases in the middle. This TCR was sampled from an adult in good health. The CDR3 corresponds to CASSYTGTGNTEAFF. The sequenced DNA is TGTGCCAGCAGTTATACCGGGACAGGGAACACTGAAGCTTTCTTT.